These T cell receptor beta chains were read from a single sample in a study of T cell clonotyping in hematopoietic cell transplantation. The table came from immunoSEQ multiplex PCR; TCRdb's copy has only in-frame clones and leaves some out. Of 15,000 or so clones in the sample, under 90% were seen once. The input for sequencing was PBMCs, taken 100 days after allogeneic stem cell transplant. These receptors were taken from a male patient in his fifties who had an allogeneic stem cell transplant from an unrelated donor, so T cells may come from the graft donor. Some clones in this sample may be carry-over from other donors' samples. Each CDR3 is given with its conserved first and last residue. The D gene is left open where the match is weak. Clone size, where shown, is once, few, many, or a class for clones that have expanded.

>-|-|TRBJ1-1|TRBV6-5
CASSYVGRNTEAFF
TGTGCCAGCAGTTACGTTGGACGGAACACTGAAGCTTTCTTT
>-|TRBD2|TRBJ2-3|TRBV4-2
CASSLDLLAGGGDTQYF
TGTGCCAGCAGCCTTGACCTACTAGCGGGGGGCGGTGATACGCAGTATTTT
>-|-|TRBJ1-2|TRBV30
CAWSRQANGYTF
TGTGCCTGGAGCAGACAGGCGAATGGCTACACCTTC
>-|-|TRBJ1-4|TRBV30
CASKGDSTNEKLFF
TGTGCCTCCAAAGGAGATTCAACTAATGAAAAACTGTTTTTT
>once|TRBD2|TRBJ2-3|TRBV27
CASSFRLAGMGDTQYF
TGTGCCAGCAGTTTCCGACTAGCGGGGATGGGGGATACGCAGTATTTT
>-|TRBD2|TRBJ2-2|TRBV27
CASSPRGLAGENTGELFF
TGTGCCAGCAGTCCCCGGGGACTAGCGGGAGAGAACACCGGGGAGCTGTTTTTT
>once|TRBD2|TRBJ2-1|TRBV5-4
CASLAENYNEQFF
TGTGCCAGCCTAGCGGAGAACTACAATGAGCAGTTCTTC
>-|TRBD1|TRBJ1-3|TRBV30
CAWSTGAAGNTIYF
TGTGCCTGGAGCACAGGGGCTGCTGGAAACACCATATATTTT
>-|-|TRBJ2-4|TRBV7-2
CASSLAGGHGNIQYF
TGTGCCAGCAGCTTAGCGGGGGGGCACGGAAACATTCAGTACTTC
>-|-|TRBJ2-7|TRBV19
CASSRTGTFYEQYF
TGTGCCAGTAGCCGAACCGGGACATTTTACGAGCAGTACTTC
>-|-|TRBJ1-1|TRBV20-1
CSVLGGAFF
TGCAGTGTGCTGGGCGGCGCTTTCTTT
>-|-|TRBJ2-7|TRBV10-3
CAISESGSEQYF
TGTGCCATCAGTGAGTCAGGGAGCGAGCAGTACTTC
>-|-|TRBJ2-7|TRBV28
CASRKLGTGAEQYF
TGTGCCAGCAGGAAACTAGGAACGGGCGCCGAGCAGTACTTC
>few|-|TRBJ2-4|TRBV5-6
CASSLEAKNIQYF
TGTGCCAGCAGCTTGGAGGCTAAAAACATTCAGTACTTC
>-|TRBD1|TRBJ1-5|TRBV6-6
CASIQGVNQPQHF
TGTGCCAGCATCCAGGGGGTAAATCAGCCCCAGCATTTT
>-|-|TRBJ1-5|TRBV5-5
CASSLLWTLSNQPQHF
TGTGCCAGCAGCTTGCTATGGACACTTAGCAATCAGCCCCAGCATTTT
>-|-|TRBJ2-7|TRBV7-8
CASSLSRVAASYEQYF
TGTGCCAGCAGCCTCTCTCGGGTTGCGGCCTCTTACGAGCAGTACTTC
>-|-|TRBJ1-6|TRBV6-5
CASSYSRANSPLHF
TGTGCCAGCAGTTACAGCAGGGCTAATTCACCCCTCCACTTT
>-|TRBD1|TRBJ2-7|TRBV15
CATSRDPGGQGLRGEQYF
TGTGCCACCAGCAGAGATCCGGGGGGACAGGGTCTCCGGGGTGAGCAGTACTTC
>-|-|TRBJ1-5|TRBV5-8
CASSFLRGANQPQHF
TGTGCCAGCAGCTTCCTCAGGGGAGCAAATCAGCCCCAGCATTTT
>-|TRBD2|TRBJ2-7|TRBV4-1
CASSQRYAGGRSYEQYF
TGCGCCAGCAGCCAACGCTATGCGGGAGGGAGATCCTACGAGCAGTACTTC
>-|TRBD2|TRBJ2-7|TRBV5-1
CASSFRTSGGASYEQYF
TGCGCCAGCAGCTTTAGGACTAGCGGGGGGGCGTCCTACGAGCAGTACTTC
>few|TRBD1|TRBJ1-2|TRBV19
CASTPRGTGNYGYTF
TGTGCCAGTACTCCAAGGGGGACAGGGAACTATGGCTACACCTTC
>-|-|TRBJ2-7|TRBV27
CASSLADPYEQYF
TGTGCCAGCAGTTTAGCGGACCCCTACGAGCAGTACTTC
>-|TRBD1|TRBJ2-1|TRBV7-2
CASSLEGASYNEQFF
TGTGCCAGCAGCTTAGAGGGGGCCTCATACAATGAGCAGTTCTTC
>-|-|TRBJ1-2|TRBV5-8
CASSLAFGGDYGYTF
TGTGCCAGCAGCTTGGCCTTCGGAGGGGACTATGGCTACACCTTC
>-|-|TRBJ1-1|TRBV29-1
CSARKTPGSEAFF
TGCAGCGCCAGAAAAACCCCAGGGTCTGAAGCTTTCTTT
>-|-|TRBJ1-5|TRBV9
CASSPQAAHQPQHF
TGTGCCAGCAGCCCCCAGGCCGCCCATCAGCCCCAGCATTTT
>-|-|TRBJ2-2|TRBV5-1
CASSPGVLMNTGELFF
TGCGCCAGCAGCCCGGGGGTTCTAATGAACACCGGGGAGCTGTTTTTT
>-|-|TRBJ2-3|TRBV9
CASSARDVGDTQYF
TGTGCCAGCAGCGCACGGGACGTGGGGGATACGCAGTATTTT
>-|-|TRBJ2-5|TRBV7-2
CASSWSFTPGVETQYF
TGTGCCAGCAGCTGGAGCTTCACCCCGGGAGTGGAGACCCAGTACTTC
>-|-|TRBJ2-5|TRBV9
CASSARQVFQETQYF
TGTGCCAGCAGCGCCCGGCAGGTATTCCAAGAGACCCAGTACTTC
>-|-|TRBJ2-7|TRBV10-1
CASSFSLGYEQYF
TGCGCCAGCAGTTTCTCCCTCGGCTACGAGCAGTACTTC
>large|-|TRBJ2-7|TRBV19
CASSVSIYEQYF
TGTGCCAGTAGCGTCAGTATATACGAGCAGTACTTC
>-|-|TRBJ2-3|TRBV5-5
CASSLVGAREDTQYF
TGTGCCAGCAGCTTGGTCGGGGCGCGCGAAGATACGCAGTATTTT
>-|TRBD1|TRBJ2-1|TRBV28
CASTSGTGGFNEQFF
TGTGCCAGCACTTCCGGGACAGGGGGGTTCAATGAGCAGTTCTTC
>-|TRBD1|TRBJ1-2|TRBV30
CAWSRQGRYYGYTF
TGTGCCTGGAGTCGACAGGGGCGCTATTATGGCTACACCTTC
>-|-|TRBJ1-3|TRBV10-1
CASSEFISGNTIYF
TGCGCCAGCAGTGAGTTCATCTCTGGAAACACCATATATTTT
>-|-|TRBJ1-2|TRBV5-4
CASSFPDNYGYTF
TGTGCCAGCAGCTTTCCAGATAACTATGGCTACACCTTC